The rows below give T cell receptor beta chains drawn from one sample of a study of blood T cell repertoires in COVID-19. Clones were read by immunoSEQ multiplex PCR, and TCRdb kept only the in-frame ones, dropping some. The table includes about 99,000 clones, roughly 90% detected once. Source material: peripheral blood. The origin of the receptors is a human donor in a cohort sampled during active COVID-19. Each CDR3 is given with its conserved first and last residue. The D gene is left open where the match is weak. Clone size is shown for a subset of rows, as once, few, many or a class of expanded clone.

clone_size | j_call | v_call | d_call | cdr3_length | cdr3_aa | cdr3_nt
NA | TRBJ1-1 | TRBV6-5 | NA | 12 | CASFWDTRLAFF | TGTGCCAGCTTTTGGGACACAAGGCTAGCTTTCTTT
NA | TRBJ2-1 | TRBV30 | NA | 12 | CASDISYNEQFF | TGTGCCTCGGACATTTCCTACAATGAGCAGTTCTTC
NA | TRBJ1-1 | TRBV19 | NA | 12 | CASVRAAGEAFF | TGTGCCAGCGTTAGGGCGGCGGGAGAAGCTTTCTTT
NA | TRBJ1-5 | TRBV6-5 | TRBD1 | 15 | CASSYSRGQGQPQHF | TGTGCCAGCAGTTACTCCAGGGGGCAGGGTCAGCCCCAGCATTTT
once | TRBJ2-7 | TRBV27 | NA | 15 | CASSLSPKGDPGQYF | TGTGCCAGCAGTTTATCCCCAAAAGGGGATCCTGGGCAGTACTTC
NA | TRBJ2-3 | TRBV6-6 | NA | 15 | CASSYGGAGTDTQYF | TGTGCCAGCAGTTACGGCGGGGCGGGCACAGATACGCAGTATTTT
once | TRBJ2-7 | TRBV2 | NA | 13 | CASSEGTQYEQYF | TGTGCCAGCAGTGAGGGGACACAATACGAGCAGTACTTC
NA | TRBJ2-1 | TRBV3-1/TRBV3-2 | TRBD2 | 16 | CASSQDQSGGAHEQFF | TGTGCCAGCAGCCAAGATCAGAGCGGGGGGGCCCATGAGCAGTTCTTC
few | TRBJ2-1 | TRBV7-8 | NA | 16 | CATLLLAGNHYNEQFF | TGTGCCACTCTACTACTGGCGGGAAACCACTACAATGAGCAGTTCTTC
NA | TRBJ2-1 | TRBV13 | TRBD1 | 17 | CASSRSPKDRVYNEQFF | TGTGCCAGCAGCCGGAGCCCCAAAGACAGGGTCTACAATGAGCAGTTCTTC
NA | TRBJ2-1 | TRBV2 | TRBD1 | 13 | CASRLGTGNEQFF | TGTGCCAGCAGATTAGGGACAGGCAATGAGCAGTTCTTC
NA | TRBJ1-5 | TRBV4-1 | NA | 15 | CASSQVGQYNQPQHF | TGCGCCAGCAGCCAAGTAGGACAGTACAATCAGCCCCAGCATTTT
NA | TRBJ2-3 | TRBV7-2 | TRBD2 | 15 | CASSPGGALSDTQYF | TGTGCCAGCAGCCCCGGGGGGGCCCTATCAGATACGCAGTATTTT
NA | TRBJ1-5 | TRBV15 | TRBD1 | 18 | CATSRVASGTVGNQPQHF | TGTGCCACCAGCAGAGTTGCCTCCGGGACAGTAGGTAATCAGCCCCAGCATTTT
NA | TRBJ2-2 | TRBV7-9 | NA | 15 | CASSPWGDNTGELFF | TGTGCCAGCAGCCCATGGGGGGACAACACCGGGGAGCTGTTTTTT
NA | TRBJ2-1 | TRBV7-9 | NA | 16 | CASSLLGGHDVNEQFF | TGTGCCAGCAGCTTGTTGGGGGGGCATGATGTCAATGAGCAGTTCTTC
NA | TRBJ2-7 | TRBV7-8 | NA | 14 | CASSLSLSGYEQYF | TGTGCCAGCAGCTTATCCCTCTCGGGGTACGAGCAGTACTTC
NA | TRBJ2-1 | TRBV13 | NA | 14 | CASSPQSLLIEQFF | TGTGCCAGCAGCCCTCAGTCGCTTTTGATTGAGCAGTTCTTC
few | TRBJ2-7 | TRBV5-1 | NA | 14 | CASSTGSHSYEQYF | TGCGCCAGCAGCACCGGGTCTCACTCCTACGAGCAGTACTTC
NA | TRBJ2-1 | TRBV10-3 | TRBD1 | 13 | CAISATGIDEQFF | TGTGCCATCTCAGCGACAGGGATCGATGAGCAGTTCTTC
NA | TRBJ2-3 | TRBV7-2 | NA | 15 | CASSLAAREADTQYF | TGTGCCAGCAGCTTAGCTGCACGAGAGGCAGATACGCAGTATTTT
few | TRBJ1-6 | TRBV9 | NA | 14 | CASSPQVHNSPLHF | TGTGCCAGCAGCCCCCAGGTCCATAATTCACCCCTCCACTTT
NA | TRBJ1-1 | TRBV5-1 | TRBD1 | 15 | CASSLTGQGRAEAFF | TGCGCCAGCAGCTTGACCGGACAGGGAAGGGCTGAAGCTTTCTTT
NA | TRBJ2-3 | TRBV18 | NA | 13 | CASSPQGTDTQYF | TGTGCCAGCTCACCACAGGGGACAGATACGCAGTATTTT
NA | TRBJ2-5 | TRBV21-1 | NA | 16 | CASGEVLAGGQETQYF | TGTGCCAGCGGGGAAGTACTCGCGGGGGGGCAAGAGACCCAGTACTTC
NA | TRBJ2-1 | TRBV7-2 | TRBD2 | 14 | CASSSLAVNNEQFF | TGTGCCAGCAGCTCGCTAGCGGTGAACAATGAGCAGTTCTTC
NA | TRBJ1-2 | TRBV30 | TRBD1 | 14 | CAWDFTGTGNGYTF | TGTGCCTGGGACTTTACCGGGACAGGGAATGGCTACACCTTC
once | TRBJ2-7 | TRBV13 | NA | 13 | CASSIGGNYEQYF | TGTGCCAGCAGCATCGGAGGGAATTACGAGCAGTACTTC
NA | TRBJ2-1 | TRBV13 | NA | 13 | CASSLTGYNEQFF | TGTGCCAGCAGCTTAACGGGATACAATGAGCAGTTCTTC
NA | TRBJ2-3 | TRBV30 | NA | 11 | CAWSFADTQYF | TGTGCCTGGAGTTTCGCAGATACGCAGTATTTT
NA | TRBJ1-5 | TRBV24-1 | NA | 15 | CATSPDGSSNQPQHF | TGTGCCACCTCCCCTGACGGGTCTAGCAATCAGCCCCAGCATTTT
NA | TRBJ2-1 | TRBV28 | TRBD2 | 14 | CASTVTSLSNEQFF | TGTGCCAGCACCGTGACTAGCTTAAGCAATGAGCAGTTCTTC
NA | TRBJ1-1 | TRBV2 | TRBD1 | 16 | CASSRQGAQEWTEAFF | TGTGCCAGCAGCCGACAGGGGGCGCAAGAATGGACTGAAGCTTTCTTT
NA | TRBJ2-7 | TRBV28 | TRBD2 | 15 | CASSFTSGSTYEQYF | TGTGCCAGCAGTTTTACTAGCGGGAGCACCTACGAGCAGTACTTC
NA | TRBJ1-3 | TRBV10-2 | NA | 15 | CASSTTNRERNTIYF | TGCGCCAGCAGTACGACCAACAGGGAACGAAACACCATATATTTT
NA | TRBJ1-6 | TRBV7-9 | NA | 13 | CASSPEYNSPLHF | TGTGCCAGCAGCCCCGAGTATAATTCACCCCTCCACTTT
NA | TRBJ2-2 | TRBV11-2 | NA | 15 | CASSFSRLNTGELFF | TGTGCCAGCAGCTTCTCCAGGTTGAACACCGGGGAGCTGTTTTTT
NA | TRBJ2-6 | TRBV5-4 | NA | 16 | CASSLQGKTGANVLTF | TGTGCCAGCAGCTTGCAGGGGAAAACTGGGGCCAACGTCCTGACTTTC
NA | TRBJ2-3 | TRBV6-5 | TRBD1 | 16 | CASSYDRVRDTDTQYF | TGTGCCAGCAGTTACGACAGGGTACGGGACACAGATACGCAGTATTTT
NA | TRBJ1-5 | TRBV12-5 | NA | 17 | CASGLIRTVYSNQPQHF | TGTGCTAGTGGTTTAATAAGAACTGTTTATAGCAATCAGCCCCAGCATTTT
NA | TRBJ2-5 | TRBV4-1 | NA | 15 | CASSQELTGRETQYF | TGCGCCAGCAGCCAAGAGCTTACAGGGCGAGAGACCCAGTACTTC
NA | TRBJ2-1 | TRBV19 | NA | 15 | CASSIASIPYNEQFF | TGTGCCAGTAGTATAGCTAGCATCCCCTACAATGAGCAGTTCTTC
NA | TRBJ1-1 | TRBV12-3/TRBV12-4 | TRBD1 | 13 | CASSRDRTMQAFF | TGTGCCAGCAGTCGGGACAGGACGATGCAAGCTTTCTTT
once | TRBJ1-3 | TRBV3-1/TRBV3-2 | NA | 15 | CASSQVYSSGNTIYF | TGTGCCAGCAGCCAAGTTTATTCCTCTGGAAACACCATATATTTT
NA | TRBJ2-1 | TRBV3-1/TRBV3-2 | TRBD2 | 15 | CASSHRTSPYNEQFF | TGTGCCAGCAGCCACCGGACTAGCCCCTACAATGAGCAGTTCTTC
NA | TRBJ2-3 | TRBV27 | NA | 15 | CASRSTWISTDTQYF | TGTGCCAGCAGGTCGACATGGATAAGCACAGATACGCAGTATTTT
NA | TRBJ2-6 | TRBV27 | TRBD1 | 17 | CASSLGQGFSGANVLTF | TGTGCCAGCAGTTTAGGACAGGGGTTCTCTGGGGCCAACGTCCTGACTTTC
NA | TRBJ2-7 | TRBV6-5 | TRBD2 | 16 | CASSYSMGTSGYEQYF | TGTGCCAGCAGTTACTCGATGGGGACTAGCGGCTACGAGCAGTACTTC
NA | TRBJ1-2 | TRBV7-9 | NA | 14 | CASSLVETGDGYTF | TGTGCCAGCAGCTTAGTGGAAACAGGCGATGGCTACACCTTC
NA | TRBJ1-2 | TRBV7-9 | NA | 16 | CASSLVGGGLNYGYTF | TGTGCCAGCAGCCTAGTGGGTGGCGGCCTTAACTATGGCTACACCTTC
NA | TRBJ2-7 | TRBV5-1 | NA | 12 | CASSLDTISQYF | TGCGCCAGCAGCCTTGACACAATTTCGCAGTACTTC
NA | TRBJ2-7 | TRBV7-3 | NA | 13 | CASSLTGRDEQYF | TGTGCCAGCAGCTTAACGGGCAGGGACGAGCAGTACTTC
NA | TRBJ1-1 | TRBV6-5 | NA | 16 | CASSYSIGGTNTEAFF | TGTGCCAGCAGTTACTCGATTGGGGGGACTAACACTGAAGCTTTCTTT
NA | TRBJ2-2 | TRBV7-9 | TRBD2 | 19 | CASSGGTRLRFSVTGELFF | TGTGCCAGCAGCGGAGGGACTAGACTCCGATTTTCCGTGACCGGGGAGCTGTTTTTT
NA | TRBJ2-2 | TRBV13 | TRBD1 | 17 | CASSGGGQASDTGELFF | TGTGCCAGCAGCGGTGGGGGACAGGCTTCAGACACCGGGGAGCTGTTTTTT
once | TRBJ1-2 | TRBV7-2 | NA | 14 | CASQNSAWEYGYTF | TGTGCCAGCCAGAACAGCGCTTGGGAGTATGGCTACACCTTC
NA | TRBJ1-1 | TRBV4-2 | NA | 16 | CASSQEGGAGDTEAFF | TGTGCCAGCAGCCAAGAGGGTGGCGCAGGGGACACTGAAGCTTTCTTT
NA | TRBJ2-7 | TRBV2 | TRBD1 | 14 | CASGADRGLYEQYF | TGTGCCAGCGGGGCCGACAGGGGGCTATACGAGCAGTACTTC
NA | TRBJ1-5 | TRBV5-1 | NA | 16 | CASSLSAGGPNQPQHF | TGCGCCAGCAGCTTATCGGCGGGGGGCCCCAATCAGCCCCAGCATTTT